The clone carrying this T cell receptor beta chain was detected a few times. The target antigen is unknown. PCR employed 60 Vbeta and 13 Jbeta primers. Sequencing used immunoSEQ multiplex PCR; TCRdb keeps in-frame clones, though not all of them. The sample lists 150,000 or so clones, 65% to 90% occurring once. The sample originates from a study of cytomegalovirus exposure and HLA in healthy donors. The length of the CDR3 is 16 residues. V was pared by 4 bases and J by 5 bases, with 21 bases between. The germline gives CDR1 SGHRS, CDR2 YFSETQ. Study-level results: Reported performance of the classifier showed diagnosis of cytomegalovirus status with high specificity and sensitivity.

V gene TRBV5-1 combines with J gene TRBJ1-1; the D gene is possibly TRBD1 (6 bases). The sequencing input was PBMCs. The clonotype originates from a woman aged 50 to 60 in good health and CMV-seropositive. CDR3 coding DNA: TGCGCCAGCAGCCGTGGACGGACAGTTACGGGGACTGAAGCTTTCTTT. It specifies CASSRGRTVTGTEAFF. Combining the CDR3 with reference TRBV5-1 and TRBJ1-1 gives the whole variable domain KAGVTQTPRYLIKTRGQQVTLSCSPISGHRSVSWYQQTPGQGLQFLFEYFSETQRNKGNFPGRFSGRQFSNSRSEMNVSTLELGDSALYLCASSRGRTVTGTEAFFGQGTRLTVV.